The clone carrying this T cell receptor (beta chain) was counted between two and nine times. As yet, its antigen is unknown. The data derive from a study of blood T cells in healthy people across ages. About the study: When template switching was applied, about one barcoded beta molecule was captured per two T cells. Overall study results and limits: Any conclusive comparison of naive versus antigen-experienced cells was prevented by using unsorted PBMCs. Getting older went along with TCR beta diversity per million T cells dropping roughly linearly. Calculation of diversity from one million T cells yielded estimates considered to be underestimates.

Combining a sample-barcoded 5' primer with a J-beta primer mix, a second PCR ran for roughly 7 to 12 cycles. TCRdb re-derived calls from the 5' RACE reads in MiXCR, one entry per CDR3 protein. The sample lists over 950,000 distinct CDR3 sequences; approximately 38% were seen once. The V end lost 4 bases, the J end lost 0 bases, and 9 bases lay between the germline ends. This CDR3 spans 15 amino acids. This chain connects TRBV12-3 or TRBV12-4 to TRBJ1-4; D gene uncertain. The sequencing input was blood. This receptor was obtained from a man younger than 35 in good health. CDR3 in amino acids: CASSSDGATNEKLFF. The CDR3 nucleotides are TGTGCCAGCAGTTCGGACGGTGCAACTAATGAAAAACTGTTTTTT.